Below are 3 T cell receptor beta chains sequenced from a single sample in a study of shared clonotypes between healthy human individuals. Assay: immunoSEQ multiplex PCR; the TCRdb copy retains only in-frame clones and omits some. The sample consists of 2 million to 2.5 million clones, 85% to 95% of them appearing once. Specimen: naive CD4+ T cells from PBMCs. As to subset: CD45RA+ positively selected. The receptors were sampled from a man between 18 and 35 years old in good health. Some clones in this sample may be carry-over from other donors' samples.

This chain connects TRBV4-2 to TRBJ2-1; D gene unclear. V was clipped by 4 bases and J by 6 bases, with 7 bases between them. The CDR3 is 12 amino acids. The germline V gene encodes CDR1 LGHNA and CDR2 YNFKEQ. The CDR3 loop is CASSPPSNEQFF. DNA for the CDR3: TGTGCCAGCAGCCCCCCCAGCAATGAGCAGTTCTTC.

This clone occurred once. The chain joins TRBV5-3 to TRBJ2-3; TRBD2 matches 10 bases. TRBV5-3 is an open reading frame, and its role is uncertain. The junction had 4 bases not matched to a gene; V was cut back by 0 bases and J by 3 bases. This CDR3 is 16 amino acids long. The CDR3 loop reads CARSLGPSGSTDTQYF. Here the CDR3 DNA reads TGTGCCAGAAGCTTGGGTCCTAGCGGGAGTACAGATACGCAGTATTTT.

As DNA, the CDR3 is TGTGCCAGCAGTCCGGACAGGGTCCGGACTGAAGCTTTCTTT. Its protein product is CASSPDRVRTEAFF. The chain links TRBV7-9 to TRBJ1-1; 8 nucleotides line up with TRBD1. The CDR3 extends over 14 amino acids. Germline CDR1 SEHNR, CDR2 FQNEAQ (reference sequence). Trimming took 6 bases from V and 5 from J; bases not matched to a gene: 8.